This T cell receptor beta chain was sequenced during a study of early T cells in non-severe SARS-CoV-2 infection. The CDR3 sequence is 14 residues long. Per germline, CDR1 MDHEN and CDR2 SYDVKM. This clonotype showed up many times. Compared with germline, one end of the junction differs, possibly owing to a read error. MiXCR was run by TCRdb on the 5' RACE reads, yielding one entry per CDR3 protein. The data show 20,000 to 30,000 distinct CDR3 sequences, with 4% to 4.5% seen just once and 5.6% held by the top ten. V is TRBV28 and J is TRBJ1-1; no firm D call. The sample comprised whole blood. This TCR was recovered from an adult who was a healthcare worker with PCR-confirmed SARS-CoV-2 infection or an uninfected control (not recorded which). For the CDR3, the DNA is TGTGCCAGCAGTCCACTGGACGGAAACACTGAAGCTCTCTTT. Its translation: CASSPLDGNTEALF.